The TCR beta chain described here comes from a study of CD8 T cells in ankylosing spondylitis (dated by TCRdb to 2016 to 2017). Study-wide context: The study profiled T cell receptor beta repertoires in healthy donors and ankylosing spondylitis patients to find disease-linked TCR variants. In total, the full study cohort was made up of some 110 healthy donors and some 26 ankylosing spondylitis patients. Peripheral blood samples were taken, and synovial fluid was additionally collected from ankylosing spondylitis patients.

General findings and caveats noted by the study authors: Some motif variants had previously been reported in the synovial fluid and blood of reactive arthritis patients, which suggests shared mechanisms of disease initiation. The disease-linked clones were reported to be significantly enriched in matched synovial fluid samples from ankylosing spondylitis patients. A TCR beta motif of eight highly homologous amino acid variants appeared characteristic of blood from ankylosing spondylitis patients. In peripheral blood, the disease-linked clones were found at relatively low frequencies and had a CD8+ phenotype.

V lost 4 bases and J lost 7 bases; the stretch between them is 11 bases long. Counted from cysteine to phenylalanine, this CDR3 has 12 amino acids. Only the CDR3 DNA stays, 36 bases, in frame from base 1. Reading the germline V gene (reference sequence) gives CDR1 SEHNR and CDR2 FQNEAQ. Sequencing instrument: Illumina HiSeq 2500. TCR beta libraries were prepared by quantitative 5'-RACE with molecular barcodes. The original methods were these. A new computational method, built on a probabilistic model of VDJ rearrangement, was used to identify disease-linked TCR variants. TCRdb trimmed the raw reads at Q25, called clones with MiXCR and kept productive beta chains. Each CDR3 protein gets just one entry, which takes the most common genes and DNA from the rows behind it. TCRdb's processing, not the authors', yielded these V and J calls. For this sample the table gives about 800,000 distinct CDR3 sequences, of which approximately 12% were detected only once. The top ten constitute about 0.5% of the sample.

This clonotype was seen a few times. It lacks a known antigen. Base-call qualities are not available, and no considerably larger clone is one nucleotide away. The source material was blood, either unsorted or a sorted T cell fraction (not recorded which). This clonotype was obtained from a male donor with ankylosing spondylitis. Recombination joined TRBV7-9 with TRBJ2-7; the D gene is perhaps TRBD2, from 6 matching bases. The nucleotide sequence is TGTGCCAGCAGCTCGGGAGCATTGGAGCAGTACTTC. Its amino acids are CASSSGALEQYF.